These T cell receptor beta chains were read from a single sample in a study of blood T cell repertoires in COVID-19. Profiling relied on immunoSEQ multiplex PCR, and the TCRdb table lists in-frame clones only, not all of them. Of some 15,000 clones listed, about 91% were seen once; the top ten hold 2.7%. Sequencing input: peripheral blood. The receptors stem from a human donor in a cohort sampled during active COVID-19. Both conserved end residues are part of each CDR3. The D gene is left open where the match is weak. Only some rows state a clone size, as once, few, many or a class for expanded clones.

CDR3 DNA	CDR3 protein	clone size	D gene	V gene	J gene
TGCAGCGTTGAAGCGCTAGCAGCGGGACCTCCGTTCTTC	CSVEALAAGPPFF	.	TRBD2	TRBV29-1	TRBJ2-1
TGTGCCAGCAGCAAAGGTTTAACTAGCGGGTCGAACACCGGGGAGCTGTTTTTT	CASSKGLTSGSNTGELFF	.	.	TRBV21-1	TRBJ2-2
TGCAGTGCTCGCCGGCCAGGGACGCAGTATTTT	CSARRPGTQYF	.	.	TRBV20-1	TRBJ2-3
TGTGCCAGCAGCTCACGACTAGCGGGGGCAGATACGCAGTATTTT	CASSSRLAGADTQYF	.	TRBD2	TRBV11-3	TRBJ2-3
TGTGCCAGCAGTACAAGAGCCGGGACACTGACTGGCTACACCTTC	CASSTRAGTLTGYTF	.	.	TRBV14	TRBJ1-2
TGTGCCATCAGTGAGTCGCGGGATACGCAGTATTTT	CAISESRDTQYF	.	.	TRBV10-3	TRBJ2-3
TGTGCCAGCAGCGTAGTTAGGGACAGCTATGGCTACACCTTC	CASSVVRDSYGYTF	.	TRBD1	TRBV9	TRBJ1-2
TGTGCCACCAGCGGGAGCCCGGGGTCCACTAATGAAAAACTGTTTTTT	CATSGSPGSTNEKLFF	once	.	TRBV15	TRBJ1-4
TGTGCCAGCAGTCCCCCCGGGGCGACAGGTGCTAACTATGGCTACACCTTC	CASSPPGATGANYGYTF	.	.	TRBV28	TRBJ1-2
TGTGCCAGCAGCAGGGGCACCGGGGAGCTGTTTTTT	CASSRGTGELFF	.	.	TRBV12-3/TRBV12-4	TRBJ2-2
TGCAGTGCCCCTGGACAGTATGGCTACACCTTC	CSAPGQYGYTF	.	.	TRBV20-1	TRBJ1-2
TGTGCCAGCAGCTTCTACGGCACAGATACGCAGTATTTT	CASSFYGTDTQYF	once	.	TRBV7-2	TRBJ2-3
TGTGCCAGCAGCCAGCGACTAGTCCCTAGCACAGATACGCAGTATTTT	CASSQRLVPSTDTQYF	.	.	TRBV9	TRBJ2-3
TGTGCCAGTAGTATAGATCGGCGTATGGGACAGGGGGACTATGGCTACACCTTC	CASSIDRRMGQGDYGYTF	.	TRBD1	TRBV19	TRBJ1-2
TGTGCCAGCAGCTTGGGCGAGTTTTCGTGGAACACTGAAGCTTTCTTT	CASSLGEFSWNTEAFF	once	.	TRBV5-6	TRBJ1-1
TGCGCCAGCAGTGCACTAGCGGGGGTTCTGACAGATACGCAGTATTTT	CASSALAGVLTDTQYF	.	TRBD2	TRBV10-2	TRBJ2-3
TGTGCCAGCAGTAGAACGGGGGTCTTGGGGCCCCAGCATTTT	CASSRTGVLGPQHF	.	.	TRBV6-5	TRBJ1-5
TGTGCCAGCAGCTCCACTTACAGCTCTGGAAACACCATATATTTT	CASSSTYSSGNTIYF	.	.	TRBV7-2	TRBJ1-3
TGCGCCAGCAGTCGGAGGGACAGGAGCAATCAGCCCCAGCATTTT	CASSRRDRSNQPQHF	.	TRBD1	TRBV23-1	TRBJ1-5
TGTGCCAGCAGCGCCCGGGACAGGGGGTACGAGCAGTACTTC	CASSARDRGYEQYF	.	TRBD1	TRBV7-9	TRBJ2-7
TGTGCCTGGGACAGGCTGAATTCACCCCTCCACTTT	CAWDRLNSPLHF	few	.	TRBV30	TRBJ1-6
TGTGCCAGCAGCCCTCAGGGGGCTTCCTATAATTCACCCCTCCACTTT	CASSPQGASYNSPLHF	.	TRBD1	TRBV3-1/TRBV3-2	TRBJ1-6
TGTGCCAGCAGCTTGCTAGCGGGAGTTTTGATGGGTGAGCAGTACTTC	CASSLLAGVLMGEQYF	.	TRBD2	TRBV5-5	TRBJ2-7
TGTGCCAGCAGCAGGGACAGGGGACCTGAAGCTTTCTTT	CASSRDRGPEAFF	once	TRBD1	TRBV7-2	TRBJ1-1
TGTGCCAGCAGCTTAACTTCCAAAAGCGGCTACGAGCAGTACTTC	CASSLTSKSGYEQYF	.	.	TRBV13	TRBJ2-7
TGTGCCAGCAGTGAAGCTCTCGATTCACCCCTCCACTTT	CASSEALDSPLHF	.	.	TRBV6-1	TRBJ1-6
TGCGCCAGCAGCTTGGACATAACGACGAGGGATACGCAGTATTTT	CASSLDITTRDTQYF	once	.	TRBV5-1	TRBJ2-3
TGTGCCAGCAGCCAGGGGTACAATGAGCAGTTCTTC	CASSQGYNEQFF	.	.	TRBV6-5	TRBJ2-1
TGTGCCAGCAGCAGTCCAACAGAGGGCTATGGCTACACCTTC	CASSSPTEGYGYTF	.	.	TRBV13	TRBJ1-2
TGTGCCAGCACCCCAGGGGGGAACCCCTACGAGCAGTACTTC	CASTPGGNPYEQYF	once	.	TRBV6-5	TRBJ2-7
TGTGCCACCACCAGCGGGAGCACACGGAATGAGCAGTTCTTC	CATTSGSTRNEQFF	.	TRBD2	TRBV6-5	TRBJ2-1
TGTGCCAGCAGCCTAACAGGGGGCGGGTACAATGAGCAGTTCTTC	CASSLTGGGYNEQFF	.	TRBD1	TRBV7-6	TRBJ2-1
TGTGCCAGCAGCTTAGTAGCCGGACAGGGGACTGAGGCCCAGTACTTC	CASSLVAGQGTEAQYF	.	TRBD1	TRBV7-6	TRBJ2-5
TGTGCCAGCTCCCTGGCATTAACAGATACGCAGTATTTT	CASSLALTDTQYF	once	.	TRBV18	TRBJ2-3
TGTGCAACCGGGACGCGGGACGTCTCTGGGGCCAACGTCCTGACTTTC	CATGTRDVSGANVLTF	.	.	TRBV2	TRBJ2-6
TGTGCCAGCAGTTACTCGAACAGGGTAAACTATGGCTACACCTTC	CASSYSNRVNYGYTF	.	.	TRBV6-6	TRBJ1-2
TGTGCCAGCTCTTCAACTAGCGGAAAAAACATTCAGTACTTC	CASSSTSGKNIQYF	.	TRBD2	TRBV7-9	TRBJ2-4
TGTGCCAGCAGGATTGGACTAGCCTATGAGCAGTTCTTC	CASRIGLAYEQFF	once	TRBD2	TRBV28	TRBJ2-1
TGTGCCAGTGGAGGTACAATGGGCACAGATACGCAGTATTTT	CASGGTMGTDTQYF	.	.	TRBV28	TRBJ2-3
TGTGCCAGCAGCACCGACACTCAAGAGACCCAGTACTTC	CASSTDTQETQYF	.	.	TRBV11-3	TRBJ2-5
TGTGCCAGCAGTTTAGGGACTGTACTCAGTGAGCAGTTCTTC	CASSLGTVLSEQFF	.	.	TRBV7-2	TRBJ2-1
TGTGCCAGCAGCTGGACTAGCGGTACCCAAGAGACCCAGTACTTC	CASSWTSGTQETQYF	.	TRBD2	TRBV5-4	TRBJ2-5
TGTGCCAGCAGCCCGGGGGGGAATAGCGGGAGGTACGAGACCCAGTACTTC	CASSPGGNSGRYETQYF	.	TRBD2	TRBV7-8	TRBJ2-5
TGCAGCGTTGTGAAAGTAGCGGGAGGGCCTAGTGTGGAGCAGTTCTTC	CSVVKVAGGPSVEQFF	.	TRBD2	TRBV29-1	TRBJ2-1
TGTGCCATCAGTGATCTGACAGTTGGAAGTAACTATGGCTACACCTTC	CAISDLTVGSNYGYTF	.	.	TRBV10-3	TRBJ1-2
TGTGCCAGCAGCTTCAGGGGTAGGTCCTACGAGCAGTACTTC	CASSFRGRSYEQYF	.	.	TRBV11-3	TRBJ2-7
TGCGCCAGCAGCTTAAGGACTAGCGGGGGGGCTGCAGATACGCAGTATTTT	CASSLRTSGGAADTQYF	.	TRBD2	TRBV5-1	TRBJ2-3
TGTGCCAGCAGCCAAGTTAATGGGCTAGCGGGAGGGCCCGGCGGAGTTACGCAGTATTTT	CASSQVNGLAGGPGGVTQYF	.	TRBD2	TRBV4-2	TRBJ2-3